The T cell receptor beta chain under discussion was sequenced for a study of tumor and adjacent non-tumor tissue in lung cancer. The wider study: Aged about 31 to 76 years, patients included about 11 men and roughly 5 women with stage I to III disease. About 4.17 million productive TCRbeta reads were obtained per sample on average. Study findings and constraints: TCR diversity was significantly greater in tumor than normal lung tissue.

This sample's RNA came from whole unsorted tissue. Distant lung tissue was collected more than 3 cm away from the tumor edge. This CDR3 has 14 amino acids. A modified ARM-PCR protocol with three rounds of nested PCR amplified TCRbeta. TCRdb called the multiplex PCR reads again in MiXCR, with one record for every CDR3 protein. This sample carries 85,000 to 130,000 distinct CDR3 sequences, approximately 60% of them seen once, and the ten largest clones take 15% to 20%. Concerning this clonotype: Its antigen is undetermined. One end of the junction is discordant with germline, which a read error may explain.

The sequencing input was distant non-tumor lung tissue. The TCR originated in a man between 25 and 39 years old with non-small cell lung cancer. The rearrangement uses TRBV12-3 or TRBV12-4 and TRBJ1-4; D is unclear. CDR3 coding DNA: TGTGCCAGCACCAAAGCGTGGCATAATGAAAATCTGTTTTTT. It yields the protein CASTKAWHNENLFF.